This TCR beta chain was profiled in a study of shared clonotypes between healthy human individuals. Study findings and constraints: An effect of sequencing depth on clonotype sharing among donors was expected.

Generated by immunoSEQ multiplex PCR, the TCRdb table keeps only in-frame clones and is missing some. The sample includes 1,400,000 or so clones, about 98.5% of them seen just once. Concerning this clone: Antigen unknown.

This TCR derives from a man aged 25-40 years in good health. Sequenced material: naive CD4+ T cells sorted from blood. Subset in this sample: CD45RA+ positively selected.

The DNA for the CDR3 is TGTGCCAGCAGCTCTGGGGCCAACGTCCTGACTTTC. As protein: CASSSGANVLTF. The rearrangement joins TRBV5-6 to TRBJ2-6; D gene uncertain. The CDR3 has 12 residues. The V gene lost 3 bases and the J gene lost 2 bases, with 0 bases spanning the gap. Per germline, CDR1 SGHDT and CDR2 YYEEEE.